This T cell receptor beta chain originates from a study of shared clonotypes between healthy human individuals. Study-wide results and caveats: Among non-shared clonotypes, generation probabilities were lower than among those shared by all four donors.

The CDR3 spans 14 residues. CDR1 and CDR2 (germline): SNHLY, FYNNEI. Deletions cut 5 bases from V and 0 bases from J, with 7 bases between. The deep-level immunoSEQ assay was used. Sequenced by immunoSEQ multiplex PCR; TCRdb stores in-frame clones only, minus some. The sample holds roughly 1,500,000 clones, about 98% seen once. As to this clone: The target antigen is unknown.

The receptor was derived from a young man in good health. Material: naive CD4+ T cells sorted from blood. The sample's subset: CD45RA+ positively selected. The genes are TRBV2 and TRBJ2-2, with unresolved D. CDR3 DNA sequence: TGTGCCAGCAGTATACTTGCGAACACCGGGGAGCTGTTTTTT. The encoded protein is CASSILANTGELFF.